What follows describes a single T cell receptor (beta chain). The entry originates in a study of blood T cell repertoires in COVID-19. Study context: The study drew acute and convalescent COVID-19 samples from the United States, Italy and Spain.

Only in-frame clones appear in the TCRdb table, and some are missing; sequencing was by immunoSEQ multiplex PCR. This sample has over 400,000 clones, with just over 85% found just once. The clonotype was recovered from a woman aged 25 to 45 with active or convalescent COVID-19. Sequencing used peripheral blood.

The DNA for the CDR3 is TGCGCCAGCAGCGAAGCCTCGGGCACCGGGGAGCTGTTTTTT. Its protein is CASSEASGTGELFF. The chain couples TRBV5-1 to TRBJ2-2; D not resolved. The CDR3 spans 14 residues. The germline CDR1 and CDR2 sequences are SGHRS and YFSETQ. V was shortened by 4 bases and J by 4 bases, with 11 bases between the two germline ends.